Described below is a single TCR beta chain sequence and its context. There is no known antigen for this receptor. Nothing much larger sits one base from this clone, and base qualities are not available. Preparation of the library involved the immunoSEQ multiplex PCR assay. For the multiplex PCR, a mixture combining 60 forward primers for TCR Vbeta segments and 13 reverse primers for TCR Jbeta segments was used. The CDR3 region of rearranged TCR beta genes was amplified from genomic DNA with a multiplex PCR assay. The amplified TCR beta libraries were sequenced on the Illumina HiSeq System as 87-base-pair reads. From the authors' description of their analysis: A later analysis counted 65 million to 90 million unique TCR beta chains across the 650 to 800 repertoires, and 9.5 million to 11 million of these chains were shared by at least two donors. A nearest-neighbor algorithm error-corrected the raw reads and collapsed the reads into unique sequences, merging closely related sequences to remove PCR and sequencing errors. CDR3 sequences were aligned to IMGT reference sequences to assign V, D and J gene segments. For a sequence to be retained, a match of at least six nucleotides was required to both a V gene segment and a J gene segment. Rearrangements were classified as productive when the CDR3 lacked stop codons and remained in frame with V and J, and all other rearrangements were classified as non-productive. Following IMGT convention, CDR3 was defined as the stretch from the second conserved V-encoded cysteine up to the conserved J-encoded phenylalanine. Sequences without an unambiguous match to a single V gene segment were excluded from the earlier analysis of approximately 560 of the donors. In an earlier analysis of a few hundred of the donors, V segments were called functional above 56.7% productive rearrangements and were called segregating when the between-donor standard deviation exceeded 5%. A statistical classification framework was developed to diagnose cytomegalovirus status using the catalog of TCR beta chain sequences. A later analysis assigned V and J genes by comparing TCR nucleotide sequences with IMGT/GENE-DB human TR gene sequences. In a later analysis, CDR3 sequences and most-parsimonious VDJ recombination scenarios were assigned using the TCRdist pipeline. In a later analysis, every TCR beta chain was defined by the combination of its CDR3 amino acid sequence and its V-gene family, and reads without a unique V-gene family were dropped. A later analysis removed 600 or so highly shared, low-generation-probability nucleotide sequences to deal with suspected cross-contamination and a sequencing artifact. In a later analysis, a clonal expansion index for each public chain was calculated from normalized within-repertoire ranks of inferred template counts. A later analysis computed generation probabilities with a VDJ recombination model fitted to out-of-frame rearrangements, and checked the results against IGoR. In a later analysis, TCR-TCR, TCR-HLA and TCR-CMV co-occurrence was scored with hypergeometric tests, and a repertoire-size bias correction was applied to TCR pairs. To estimate false discovery rates, a later analysis permuted the HLA or CMV assignments 20 times. A later analysis grouped co-occurring TCRs with DBSCAN, adding TCRdist sequence similarity when clustering within HLA-allele-positive subsets. Repertoires with fewer than 30,000 or more than 120,000 public chains were left out of co-occurrence clustering, as were about five repertoires with anomalous nucleotide sharing. Sourced from immuneACCESS, this table was stored by TCRdb with only in-frame sequences that have V and J called. A share of the clones is absent; for the studies checked, an unresolved V gene accounts for under half, and the remainder has no known explanation. V and J calls and clone size are copied from that table; D and trimming were computed from the DNA. This sample is represented by about 160,000 clones; 68% of them were singletons. Approximately 1.3% of the sample is in the top ten clones.

The data are from a study of cytomegalovirus exposure and HLA in healthy donors (dated by TCRdb to 2017 to 2019). Regarding the complete study: According to an earlier analysis of several hundred of the donors, roughly 180 million T cells yielded 117 million unique TCR beta sequences and around 280 Gb of sequence data. HLA typing included class I and class II loci at four-digit resolution. The study profiled the T cell repertoires of hundreds of subjects by immunosequencing and related them to cytomegalovirus serostatus. The study aimed to test whether cataloging public T cell receptors could reveal signatures of past pathogen exposure. Donor age, sex, ethnicity and CMV serostatus were collected together with the repertoire data. To decide whether each TCR beta V gene segment behaved as functional or pseudogenic, an earlier analysis of nearly 600 of the donors relied on high-throughput TCR beta sequencing. To study patterns of TCR occurrence, a later analysis re-analyzed previously published TCR beta repertoires from several hundred donors and added high-resolution HLA genotyping. Approximately 300 gigabases of sequencing data and 91 million or so unique TCR sequences made up an early release that covered 500 to 650 HLA-typed donors. Typing coverage varied by locus: roughly 629-640 donors for A, B, C, DRB1 and DQB1; approximately 500 for DQA1; more than 600 for DPA1; more than 450 for DPB1. Of the roughly 430 genotyped donors, roughly 80% fell in the genetic ancestry cluster associated with self-reported Caucasian donors. Along with the roughly 610-subject first cohort, a separate validation cohort of over 90 different subjects was used. Among some 400 genotyped donors of the cohort, an average of 235,054 unique TCR beta nucleotide sequences were sequenced per donor, roughly a sixth of them non-productive. A handful of DR-DQ haplotypes were treated as single units for association and clustering because of strong linkage in the cohort. To predict cytomegalovirus infection status, the study brought together high-throughput TCR immunosequencing, statistical association of individual TCRs with disease status, and machine learning. Rather than drawing on any new phenotypic data, the later analysis identified candidate immune exposures from TCR beta sequences and the way those sequences occurred across donors. Every discovery cohort repertoire had been produced on one sequencing platform. Genome-wide SNP genotypes for about 65% of the roughly 700 donors were used in a later genetic analysis, which treated that subset as a discovery cohort.

CDR1 is given as MNHEY and CDR2 as SVGAGI, both from the germline V gene. V and J are trimmed by 5 bases and 3 bases, and the gene matches miss 7 bases of the junction. The CDR3 sequence holds 15 residues, the cysteine and phenylalanine included. The retained sequence is limited to the CDR3, 45 bases, with the frame set at the first base. The research as a whole found: According to a later analysis, most CMV-associated TCR beta chains appeared to be HLA-restricted, and the HLA associations seemed to be driven largely by CMV exposure. A later genetic analysis reported fewer N-insertions in productive TCRs among donors in an Asian-associated ancestry cluster than the roughly 720-donor mean. The sequencing pipeline was judged likely to have produced a cluster of highly shared sequence variants as a technical artifact. The authors suggested that the approach could potentially be generalized to other disease states and immunological phenotypes. At a false discovery rate of 0.05, a later analysis linked some 17,000 TCR beta sequences to specific HLA alleles. A total of roughly 160 TCR beta chains were listed by the study as associated with cytomegalovirus. Roughly 17 rarely observed V segments, including chromosome 9 orphons, were excluded from the earlier analysis of about 610 of the donors because counts were too low. Cytomegalovirus status was reported to be diagnosed by the classifier with high specificity and sensitivity in both the original and validation cohorts. In a later analysis, HLA-associated TCR beta chains showed more clonal expansion and lower generation probabilities than non-associated chains that were equally common. Correlated functional status among segregating V segments might be attributable to linkage disequilibrium, but an unknown experimental factor could not be ruled out. In vitro tests confirmed that a few of the cytomegalovirus-associated TCR beta chains recognize cytomegalovirus antigens. Strong co-occurrence of HLA alleles, especially DR and DQ, made assigning TCR associations to individual alleles difficult. Sequencing depth was assumed to be roughly uniform across donors in the presence/absence analyses, though that assumption may not hold. An association between a missense DCLRE1C variant and V-gene and J-gene trimming of TCR beta chains was found in a later genetic analysis and replicated in an independent cohort. Some IMGT-functional V segments, including TRBV6-2 and TRBV6-3, could not be told apart with the 87-base-pair reads, so those segments were excluded. In an earlier analysis of over 550 of the donors, most TCR beta V segments were observed in productive rearrangements about 87% or about 30% of the time, broadly matching IMGT annotations. A further reported finding was that TCR beta sequences accurately predicted the HLA-A and HLA-B alleles for most subjects in the first cohort. A later analysis found that TCR association rates varied across HLA loci, with DRB1 alleles showing the most associated TCRs and HLA-C alleles the fewest. While some public TCRs were present in many individuals, most TCR sequences turned up only very rarely across donors. In a later analysis, several top co-occurrence clusters were reported to appear linked to parvovirus B19, influenza, CMV and Epstein-Barr virus. Because some donors lacked HLA typing at each locus, the association tests relied only on the typed subset. For the cohort, immune exposure information was limited to CMV serostatus. The cohort was sequenced for TCR beta chains only, and without alpha or paired-chain data the features that could be detected were limited.

In total, just over 650 healthy bone marrow donors made up the cohort. At the time of sampling, all cohort members were nominally healthy, though unrecorded immune exposures were likely present. The donor tested CMV seronegative and was one of the 352 seronegative cohort members. Every donor gave a peripheral blood sample, and the peripheral blood mononuclear cells from that sample were used for TCR beta sequencing. The Qiagen DNeasy Blood Extraction Kit was used to extract genomic DNA from the blood cell samples. The clonotype was recovered from a man over 45 in good health and CMV-seronegative. The sequenced sample was PBMCs. Recombination linked TRBV6-5 to TRBJ2-7; TRBD1 matches 10 bases in the middle. CDR3 region: CASSPTGGKGYEQYF. Here is the DNA: TGTGCCAGCAGTCCGACAGGGGGCAAAGGCTACGAGCAGTACTTC.